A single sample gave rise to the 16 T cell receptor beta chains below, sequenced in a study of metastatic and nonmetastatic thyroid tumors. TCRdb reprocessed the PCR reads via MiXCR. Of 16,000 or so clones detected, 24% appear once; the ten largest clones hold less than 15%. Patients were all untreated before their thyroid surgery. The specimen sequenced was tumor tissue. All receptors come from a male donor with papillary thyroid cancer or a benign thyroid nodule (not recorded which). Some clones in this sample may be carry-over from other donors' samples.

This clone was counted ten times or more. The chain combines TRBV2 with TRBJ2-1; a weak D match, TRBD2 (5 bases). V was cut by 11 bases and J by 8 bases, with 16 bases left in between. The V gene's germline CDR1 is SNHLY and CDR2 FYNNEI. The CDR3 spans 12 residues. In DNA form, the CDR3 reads TGTGCCGGAGGACGGGGAAGGGATGAGCAGTTCTTC. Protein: CAGGRGRDEQFF.

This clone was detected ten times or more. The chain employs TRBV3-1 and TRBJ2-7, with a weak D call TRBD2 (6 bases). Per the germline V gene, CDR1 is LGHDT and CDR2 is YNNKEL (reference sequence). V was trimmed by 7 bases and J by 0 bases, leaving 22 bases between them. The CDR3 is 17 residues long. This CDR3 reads CASKYSGSPTSSYEQYF. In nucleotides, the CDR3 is TGTGCCAGCAAGTACTCCGGGAGCCCAACCAGCTCCTACGAGCAGTACTTC.

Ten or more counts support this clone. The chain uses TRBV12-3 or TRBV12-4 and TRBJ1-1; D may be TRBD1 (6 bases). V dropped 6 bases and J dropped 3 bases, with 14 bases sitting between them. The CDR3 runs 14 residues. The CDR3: CASRRGGGYTEAFF. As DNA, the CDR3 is TGTGCCAGCAGGAGAGGGGGGGGATACACTGAAGCTTTCTTT.

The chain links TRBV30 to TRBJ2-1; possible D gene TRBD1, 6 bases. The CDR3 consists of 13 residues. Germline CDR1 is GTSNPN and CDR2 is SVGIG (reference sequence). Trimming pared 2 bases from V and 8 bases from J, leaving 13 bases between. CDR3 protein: CAWSKGWTDEQFF. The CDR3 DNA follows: TGTGCCTGGAGTAAGGGGTGGACAGATGAGCAGTTCTTC.

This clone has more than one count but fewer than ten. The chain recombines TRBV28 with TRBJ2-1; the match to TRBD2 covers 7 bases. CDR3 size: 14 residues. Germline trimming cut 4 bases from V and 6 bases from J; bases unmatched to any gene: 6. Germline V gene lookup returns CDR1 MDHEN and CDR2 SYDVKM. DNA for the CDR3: TGTGCCAGCAGTTCACTAGCGTGGTTCAATGAGCAGTTCTTC. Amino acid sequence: CASSSLAWFNEQFF. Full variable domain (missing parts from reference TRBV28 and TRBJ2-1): DVKVTQSSRYLVKRTGEKVFLECVQDMDHENMFWYRQDPGLGLRLIYFSYDVKMKEKGDIPEGYSVSREKKERFSLILESASTNQTSMYLCASSSLAWFNEQFFGPGTRLTVL.

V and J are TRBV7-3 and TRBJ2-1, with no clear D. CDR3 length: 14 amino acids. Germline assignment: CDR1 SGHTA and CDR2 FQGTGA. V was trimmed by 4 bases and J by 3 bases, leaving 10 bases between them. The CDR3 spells CASSYGESYNEQFF. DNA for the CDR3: TGTGCCAGCAGCTATGGGGAAAGCTACAATGAGCAGTTCTTC.

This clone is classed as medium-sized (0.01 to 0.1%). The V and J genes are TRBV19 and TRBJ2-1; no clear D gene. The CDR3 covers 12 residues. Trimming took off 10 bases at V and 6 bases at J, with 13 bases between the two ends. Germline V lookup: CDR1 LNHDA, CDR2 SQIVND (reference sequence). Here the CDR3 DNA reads TGTGCCACCACGGATAGAGCCAATGAGCAGTTCTTC. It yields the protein CATTDRANEQFF.

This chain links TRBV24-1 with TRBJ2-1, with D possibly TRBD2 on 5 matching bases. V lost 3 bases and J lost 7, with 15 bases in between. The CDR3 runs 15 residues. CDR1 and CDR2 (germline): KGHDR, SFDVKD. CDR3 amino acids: CATSDPQLVDNEQFF. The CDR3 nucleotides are TGTGCCACCAGTGATCCCCAACTAGTAGATAATGAGCAGTTCTTC.

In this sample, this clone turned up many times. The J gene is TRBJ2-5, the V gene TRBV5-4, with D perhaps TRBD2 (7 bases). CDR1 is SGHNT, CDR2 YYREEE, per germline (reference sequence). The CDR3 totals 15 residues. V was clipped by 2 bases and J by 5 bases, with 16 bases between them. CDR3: CASSFNLGGGETQYF. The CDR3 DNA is TGTGCCAGCAGCTTTAATCTAGGGGGAGGGGAGACCCAGTACTTC.

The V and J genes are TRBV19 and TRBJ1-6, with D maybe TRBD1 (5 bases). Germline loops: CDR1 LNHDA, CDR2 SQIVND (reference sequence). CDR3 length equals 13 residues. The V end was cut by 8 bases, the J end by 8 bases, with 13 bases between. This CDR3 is CASSQGSHSPLHF. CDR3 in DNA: TGTGCCAGTTCCCAGGGATCGCATTCACCCCTCCACTTT.

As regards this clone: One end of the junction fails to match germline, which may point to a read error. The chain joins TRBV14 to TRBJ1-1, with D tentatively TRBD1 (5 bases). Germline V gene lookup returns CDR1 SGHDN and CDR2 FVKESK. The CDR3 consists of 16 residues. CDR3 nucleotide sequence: TGTGCCTGCAGCCAAGAGTTGCGGGGGAGTGAGACTGAAGCTTTCTTT. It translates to CACSQELRGSETEAFF.

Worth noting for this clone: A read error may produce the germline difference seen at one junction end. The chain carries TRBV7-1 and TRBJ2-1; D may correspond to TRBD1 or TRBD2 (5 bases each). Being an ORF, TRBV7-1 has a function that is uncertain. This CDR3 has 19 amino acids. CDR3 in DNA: TGTGTCAGCAGCTCCCCCGTATCGGGACCCGCTCCATCCTACAATGAGCAGTTCTTC. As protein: CVSSSPVSGPAPSYNEQFF.

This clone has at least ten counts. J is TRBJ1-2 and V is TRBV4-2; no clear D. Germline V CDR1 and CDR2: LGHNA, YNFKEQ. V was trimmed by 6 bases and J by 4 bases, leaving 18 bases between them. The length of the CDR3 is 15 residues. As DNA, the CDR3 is TGTGCCAGCAGACCAGAAGGCTCCATCACCTATGGCTACACCTTC. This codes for CASRPEGSITYGYTF.

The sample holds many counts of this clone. The CDR3: CASRGQGHTEAFF. CDR3 sequence (DNA): TGTGCCAGCAGGGGGCAGGGTCACACTGAAGCTTTCTTT. The J gene is TRBJ1-1, the V gene TRBV28, with a possible D match to TRBD1 (5 bases). CDR3 length: 13 amino acids. The germline CDR1 and CDR2 sequences are MDHEN and SYDVKM. V lost 6 bases and J lost 3, with 11 bases in between.

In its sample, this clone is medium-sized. CDR3 amino acids: CASSRTSYEQFF. As DNA, the CDR3 is TGTGCCAGCAGCCGGACTAGTTATGAGCAGTTCTTC. This chain links TRBV11-2 with TRBJ2-1; 7 positions agree with TRBD2. V lost 5 bases, J lost 8 bases, and 3 bases stayed unmatched. CDR3 length equals 12 residues. CDR1 and CDR2 from the germline V gene are SGHAT and FQNNGV.

The CDR3 spells CASSPAEGYGYTF. CDR3 DNA: TGCGCCAGCAGTCCTGCTGAGGGCTATGGCTACACCTTC. The genes are TRBV4-1 and TRBJ1-2; unclear D gene. The V and J ends lost 6 bases and 4 bases respectively, with 12 bases between them. The germline CDR1 and CDR2 sequences are MGHRA and YSYEKL. The CDR3 covers 13 residues.